Presented here are 22 T cell receptor beta chains from one specimen sequenced in a study of CD8 T cells in Susac syndrome. Random hexamers primed reverse transcription of about 0.45 to 1 ug RNA. MiXCR, run by TCRdb on the immunoSEQ multiplex PCR reads, gives a single entry per CDR3 protein. The sample lists 150,000 or so distinct CDR3 sequences, roughly 95% occurring once. Material: CD4+ T cells from PBMCs. These receptors all stem from a human donor with multiple sclerosis.

The chain recombines TRBV4-3 with TRBJ2-1; D is unresolved. With 2 bases removed from V and 8 bases from J, the gap between germline ends came to 10 bases. The CDR3 is 13 amino acids. Germline V gene sequence: CDR1 LGHNA, CDR2 YSLEER. The CDR3 here is CASSQNGGDEQFF. DNA for the CDR3: TGCGCCAGCAGCCAAAATGGTGGTGATGAGCAGTTCTTC.

The chain has TRBV20-1 and TRBJ2-3, with 9 nucleotides matching TRBD1. V trimming: 0 bases; J trimming: 3 bases; junction bases outside the gene matches: 1. The germline V gene encodes CDR1 DFQATT and CDR2 SNEGSKA (reference sequence). CDR3 size: 14 residues. The CDR3 DNA reads TGCAGTGCTAGAGAGGGACAGGGTACAGATACGCAGTATTTT. Protein product: CSAREGQGTDTQYF.

This rearrangement joins TRBV29-1 to TRBJ2-1; D call uncertain. This CDR3 is built from 14 residues. V lost 4 bases, J lost 0 bases, and 10 bases lay in between. The germline V gene has CDR1 SQVTM and CDR2 ANQGSEA. CDR3 nucleotides: TGCAGCGTTGCCGGGCTGAGCTCCTACAATGAGCAGTTCTTC. Translated, it gives CSVAGLSSYNEQFF.

The V call is TRBV20-1, the J call TRBJ1-2; no clear D gene. The germline gives CDR1 DFQATT, CDR2 SNEGSKA (reference sequence). This CDR3 is built from 13 residues. The germline V and J ends were trimmed by 0 bases and 8 bases, with 13 bases remaining between them. The CDR3 loop is CSARDPQENGYTF. CDR3 DNA: TGCAGTGCTAGAGATCCCCAGGAAAACGGCTACACCTTC.

This clonotype was seen once. The rearrangement links TRBV30 to TRBJ1-1, with D possibly TRBD1 on 6 matching bases. The CDR3 is 12 residues long. Germline lookup yields CDR1 GTSNPN and CDR2 SVGIG (reference sequence). V was pared by 0 bases and J by 9 bases, with 11 bases between. DNA for the CDR3: TGTGCCTGGAGTGTATCGGGACACCAAGCTTTCTTT. The encoded protein is CAWSVSGHQAFF.

The chain has TRBV4-2 and TRBJ2-7; TRBD1 matches at 8 bases. Germline CDR1 LGHNA, CDR2 YNFKEQ. CDR3 length equals 14 residues. V shed 4 bases and J 10 bases; nucleotides not matched to a gene: 12. The CDR3 DNA reads TGTGCCAGCAGCCCAGGGGGCCCCGACCTGGGACAGTACTTC. The encoded protein is CASSPGGPDLGQYF.

The chain has TRBV19 and TRBJ2-7; D is undetermined. CDR3 size: 10 residues. The V end lost 7 bases, the J end lost 4 bases, and 5 bases lay between the germline ends. CDR1 is LNHDA and CDR2 is SQIVND in the germline V gene (reference sequence). The CDR3 DNA reads TGTGCCAGTACCCTTTACGAGCAGTACTTC. Its translation is CASTLYEQYF.

The V call is TRBV2, the J call TRBJ1-1, with D perhaps TRBD1 (6 bases). The V end lost 7 bases, the J end lost 5 bases, and 14 bases lay between the germline ends. The CDR3 runs to 13 residues. The germline gives CDR1 SNHLY, CDR2 FYNNEI. Here the CDR3 reads CASKPGGVTEAFF. In DNA form, the CDR3 reads TGTGCCAGCAAGCCTGGGGGCGTGACTGAAGCTTTCTTT. Based on the CDR3 plus reference TRBV2 and TRBJ1-1, the full variable domain is EPEVTQTPSHQVTQMGQEVILRCVPISNHLYFYWYRQILGQKVEFLVSFYNNEISEKSEIFDDQFSVERPDGSNFTLKIRSTKLEDSAMYFCASKPGGVTEAFFGQGTRLTVV.

This clonotype showed up just a few times. V usage is TRBV5-4 and J usage is TRBJ2-1; D call uncertain. Trimming shortened V by 3 bases and J by 7 bases, and 8 bases separated the two germline ends. Per germline, CDR1 SGHNT and CDR2 YYREEE (reference sequence). This CDR3 is 12 amino acids long. The CDR3 is CASSSDWNEQFF. In nucleotides, the CDR3 is TGTGCCAGCAGCTCTGACTGGAATGAGCAGTTCTTC.

The chain couples TRBV12-3 or TRBV12-4 to TRBJ2-1; D gene uncertain. The CDR3 is 12 residues long. Trimming removed 5 bases from V and 11 bases from J, with 13 bases in between. CDR3 loop: CASSPLLGKQFF. CDR3 in DNA: TGTGCCAGCAGTCCCCTCCTAGGAAAGCAGTTCTTC.

The chain employs TRBV27 and TRBJ2-7; a weak D match, TRBD1 (5 bases). The V and J ends lost 6 bases and 4 bases respectively, with 22 bases between them. This CDR3 is 16 amino acids long. Germline CDR1 and CDR2: MNHEY and SMNVEV (reference sequence). The CDR3 DNA reads TGTGCCAGCAGCCCACTGGGGCGGAGTTTCGGGTACGAGCAGTACTTC. Translation gives CASSPLGRSFGYEQYF.

This clonotype came up once. This rearrangement joins TRBV23-1 to TRBJ1-5, with D possibly matching TRBD1 (5 bases). TRBV23-1 qualifies as an ORF whose function is uncertain. Trimming took off 4 bases at V and 5 bases at J, with 12 bases between the two ends. The CDR3 is 14 amino acids. The DNA for the CDR3 is TGCGCCAGCAGTCGCGCAGGGTGCCATCAGCCCCAGCATTTT. Amino acid sequence: CASSRAGCHQPQHF.

V gene TRBV4-3 combines with J gene TRBJ2-2; D may correspond to TRBD1 or TRBD2 (5 bases each). Germline V gives CDR1 LGHNA, CDR2 YSLEER. The ends were cut back, 0 bases at V and 5 bases at J, with 10 bases in the middle. CDR3 size: 15 residues. CDR3 sequence (DNA): TGCGCCAGCAGCCAAGATTCGGGACCTACCGGGGAGCTGTTTTTT. This gives the protein CASSQDSGPTGELFF.

The chain has TRBV24-1 and TRBJ1-2, with D unresolved. V lost 2 bases, J lost 10 bases, and 7 bases lay in between. Germline V lookup: CDR1 KGHDR, CDR2 SFDVKD. The CDR3 runs 11 residues. Here the CDR3 reads CATSDSVVYTF. In DNA form, the CDR3 reads TGTGCCACCAGTGATTCGGTTGTCTACACCTTC.

CDR3 DNA: TGCAGTGCTAGTGCCGGGACTAGCGGTTTATACAATGAGCAGTTCTTC. Protein: CSASAGTSGLYNEQFF. The rearrangement links TRBV20-1 to TRBJ2-1, with TRBD2 matching over 11 bases. Per the germline V gene, CDR1 is DFQATT and CDR2 is SNEGSKA (reference sequence). Losses at the gene ends were 3 bases for V and 4 bases for J; bases not matched to a gene: 8. The length of the CDR3 is 16 residues.

This sequence joins TRBV15 and TRBJ2-7; 7 bases match TRBD1. Trimming took 0 bases from V and 4 from J; bases not matched to a gene: 6. The CDR3 is made up of 15 amino acids. Per the germline V gene, CDR1 is LNHNV and CDR2 is YYDKDF (reference sequence). CDR3 nucleotides: TGTGCCACCAGCAGAGAGTACAGGGGAGCTTACGAGCAGTACTTC. It translates to CATSREYRGAYEQYF.

This rearrangement joins TRBV10-3 to TRBJ2-7; TRBD2 aligns across 9 bases. With V trimmed by 10 bases and J by 4 bases, 8 bases remained unmatched. This CDR3 region has 13 residues. The V gene's germline CDR1 is ENHRY and CDR2 SYGVKD. The CDR3 protein is CANPSGDPYEQYF. The CDR3 nucleotides read TGTGCCAACCCTAGCGGGGACCCTTACGAGCAGTACTTC.

The chain carries TRBV27 and TRBJ2-5, with TRBD1 as a possible D gene (6 bases). Germline-derived CDR1 and CDR2 are MNHEY and SMNVEV (reference sequence). This CDR3 contains 13 residues. Trimming removed 2 bases at V and 9 bases at J, with 13 bases between. CDR3 in amino acids: CASSLGGAASQYF. The CDR3 DNA reads TGTGCCAGCAGTTTAGGGGGCGCGGCATCCCAGTACTTC.

The genes are TRBV5-8 and TRBJ2-2; TRBD2 matches at 10 bases. The junction had 5 bases not matched to a gene; V was cut back by 0 bases and J by 6 bases. This CDR3 is 16 amino acids long. The germline CDR1 and CDR2 sequences are SGHTS and YDEGEE. CDR3 bases: TGTGCCAGCAGCTTGGGACTAGCGGGCGCCCCCGGGGAGCTGTTTTTT. Its protein product is CASSLGLAGAPGELFF.

The V and J genes are TRBV28 and TRBJ2-1, with no clear D. Germline assignment: CDR1 MDHEN and CDR2 SYDVKM. There are 14 residues in the CDR3. V was shortened by 5 bases and J by 1 base, with 9 bases between the two germline ends. The CDR3: CASSNAPSYNEQFF. CDR3 nucleotide sequence: TGTGCCAGCAGTAACGCTCCTTCCTACAATGAGCAGTTCTTC.

This chain links TRBV29-1 with TRBJ1-5; no firm D call. V lost 6 bases and J 6 bases, leaving 18 bases between the germline ends. From germline, CDR1 is SQVTM and CDR2 ANQGSEA. The CDR3 totals 14 residues. CDR3 in amino acids: CSVAPDLSGQPQHF. CDR3 DNA sequence: TGCAGCGTAGCACCGGACTTAAGCGGTCAGCCCCAGCATTTT.

V and J are TRBV28 and TRBJ2-7, with TRBD2 matching 7 bases. This CDR3 is built from 16 residues. Germline V gives CDR1 MDHEN, CDR2 SYDVKM. Trimming cost V 6 bases and J 2 bases; bases outside gene matches: 13. CDR3 sequence (DNA): TGTGCCAGCAGCCGAGGCGGGGGATCCGCAACCTACGAGCAGTACTTC. This sequence encodes CASSRGGGSATYEQYF.